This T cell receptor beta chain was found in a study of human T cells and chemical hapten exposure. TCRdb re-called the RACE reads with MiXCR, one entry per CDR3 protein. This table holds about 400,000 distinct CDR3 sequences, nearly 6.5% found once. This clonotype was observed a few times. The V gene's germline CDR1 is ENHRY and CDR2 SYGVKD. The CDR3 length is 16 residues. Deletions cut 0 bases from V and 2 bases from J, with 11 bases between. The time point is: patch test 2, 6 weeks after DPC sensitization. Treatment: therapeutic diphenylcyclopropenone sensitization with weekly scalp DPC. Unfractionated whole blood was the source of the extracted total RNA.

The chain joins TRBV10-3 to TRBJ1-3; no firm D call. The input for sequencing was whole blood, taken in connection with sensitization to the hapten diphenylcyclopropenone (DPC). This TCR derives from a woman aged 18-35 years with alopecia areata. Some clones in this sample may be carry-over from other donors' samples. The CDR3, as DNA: TGTGCCATCAGTGAGTCGACTATCGGGGCTGGAAACACCATATATTTT. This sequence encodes CAISESTIGAGNTIYF.